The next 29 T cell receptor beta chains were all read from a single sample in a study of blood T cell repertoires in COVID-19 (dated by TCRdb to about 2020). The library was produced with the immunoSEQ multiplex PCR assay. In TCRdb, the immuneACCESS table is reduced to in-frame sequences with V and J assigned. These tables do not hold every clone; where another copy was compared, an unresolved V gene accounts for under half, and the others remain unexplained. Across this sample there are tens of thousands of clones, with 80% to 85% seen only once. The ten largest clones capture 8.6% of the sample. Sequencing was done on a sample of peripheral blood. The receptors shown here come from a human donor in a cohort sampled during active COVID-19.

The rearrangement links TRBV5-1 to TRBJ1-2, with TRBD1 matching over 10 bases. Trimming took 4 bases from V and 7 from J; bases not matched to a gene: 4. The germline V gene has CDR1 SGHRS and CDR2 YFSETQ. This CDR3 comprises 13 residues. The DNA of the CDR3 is TGCGCCAGCAGCCCGAGGACAGGGGGTGGCTACACCTTC. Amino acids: CASSPRTGGGYTF.

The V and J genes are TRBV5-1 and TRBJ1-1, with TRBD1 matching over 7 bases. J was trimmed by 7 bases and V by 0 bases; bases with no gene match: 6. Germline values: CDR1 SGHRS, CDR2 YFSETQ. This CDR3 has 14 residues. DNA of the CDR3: TGCGCCAGCAGCTTGGGACAGGGCTTTGATGAAGCTTTCTTT. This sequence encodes CASSLGQGFDEAFF.

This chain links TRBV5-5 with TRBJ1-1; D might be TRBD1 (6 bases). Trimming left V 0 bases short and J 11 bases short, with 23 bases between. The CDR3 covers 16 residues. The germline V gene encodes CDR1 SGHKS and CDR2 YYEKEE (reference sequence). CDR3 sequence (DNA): TGTGCCAGCAGCTTGGATACGGGACACTCACCGGGTGGGGCTTTCTTT. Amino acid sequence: CASSLDTGHSPGGAFF.

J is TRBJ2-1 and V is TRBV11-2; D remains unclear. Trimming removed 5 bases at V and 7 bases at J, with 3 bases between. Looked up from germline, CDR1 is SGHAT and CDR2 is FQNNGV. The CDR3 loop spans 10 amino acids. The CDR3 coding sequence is TGTGCCAGCAGCCTAAATGAGCAGTTCTTC. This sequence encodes CASSLNEQFF.

The CDR3 region is CASSYPSPQYF. The CDR3 nucleotides are TGTGCCAGCAGTTATCCGTCCCCGCAGTACTTC. The V and J genes are TRBV6-2 or TRBV6-3 and TRBJ2-7; D call uncertain. Germline assignment: CDR1 MNHEY and CDR2 SVGEGT. The CDR3 sequence is 11 residues long. Trimming cost V 3 bases and J 9 bases, with 9 bases left between them.

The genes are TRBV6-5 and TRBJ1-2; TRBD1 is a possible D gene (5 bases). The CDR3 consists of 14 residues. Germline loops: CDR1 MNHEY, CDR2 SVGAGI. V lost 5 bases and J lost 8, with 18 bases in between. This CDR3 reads CASSTDLWGDGYTF. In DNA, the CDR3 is TGTGCCAGCAGTACCGACCTCTGGGGGGACGGCTACACCTTC.

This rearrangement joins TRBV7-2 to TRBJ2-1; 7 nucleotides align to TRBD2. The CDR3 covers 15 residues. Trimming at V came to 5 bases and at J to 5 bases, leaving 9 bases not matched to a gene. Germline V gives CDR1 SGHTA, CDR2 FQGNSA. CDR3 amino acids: CASSPGGTGNNEQFF. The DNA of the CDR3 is TGTGCCAGCAGCCCGGGGGGAACGGGAAACAATGAGCAGTTCTTC. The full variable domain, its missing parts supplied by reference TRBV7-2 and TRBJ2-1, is GAGVSQSPSNKVTEKGKDVELRCDPISGHTALYWYRQSLGQGLEFLIYFQGNSAPDKSGLPSDRFSAERTGGSVSTLTIQRTQQEDSAVYLCASSPGGTGNNEQFFGPGTRLTVL.

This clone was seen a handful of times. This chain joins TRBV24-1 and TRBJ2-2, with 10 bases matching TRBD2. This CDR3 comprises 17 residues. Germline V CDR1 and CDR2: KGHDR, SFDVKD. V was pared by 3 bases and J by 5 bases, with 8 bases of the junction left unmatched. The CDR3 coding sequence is TGTGCCACCAGTGATGTGGTAGCGGGAGGCCCTACCGGGGAGCTGTTTTTT. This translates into CATSDVVAGGPTGELFF.

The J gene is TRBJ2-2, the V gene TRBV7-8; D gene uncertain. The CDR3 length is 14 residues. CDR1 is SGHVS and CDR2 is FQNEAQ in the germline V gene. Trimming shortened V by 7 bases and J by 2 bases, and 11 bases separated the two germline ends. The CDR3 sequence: CASTVLLNTGELFF. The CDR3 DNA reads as TGTGCCAGCACCGTTCTTTTAAACACCGGGGAGCTGTTTTTT.

The CDR3 region has the DNA TGTGCCAGTAGTATGAGAGAAGTTCCCCAAGAGACCCAGTACTTC. Amino acid sequence: CASSMREVPQETQYF. This chain connects TRBV19 to TRBJ2-5; no clear D gene. Trimming stripped 3 bases from V and 1 base from J, with 12 bases between. Germline V gene lookup returns CDR1 LNHDA and CDR2 SQIVND (reference sequence). The CDR3 totals 15 residues. Based on the CDR3 plus reference TRBV19 and TRBJ2-5, the full variable domain is DGGITQSPKYLFRKEGQNVTLSCEQNLNHDAMYWYRQDPGQGLRLIYYSQIVNDFQKGDIAEGYSVSREKKESFPLTVTSAQKNPTAFYLCASSMREVPQETQYFGPGTRLLVL.

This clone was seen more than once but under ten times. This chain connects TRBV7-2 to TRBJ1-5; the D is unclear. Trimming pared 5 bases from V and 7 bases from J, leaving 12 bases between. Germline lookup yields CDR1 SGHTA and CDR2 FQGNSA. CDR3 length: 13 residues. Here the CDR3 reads CASSRGANQPQHF. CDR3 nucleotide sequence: TGTGCCAGCAGCCGGGGAGCCAACCAGCCCCAGCATTTT.

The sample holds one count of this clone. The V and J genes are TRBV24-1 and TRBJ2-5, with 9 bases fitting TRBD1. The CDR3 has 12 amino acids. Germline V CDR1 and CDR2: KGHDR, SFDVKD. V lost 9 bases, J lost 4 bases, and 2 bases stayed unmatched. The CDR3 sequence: CATDRGAETQYF. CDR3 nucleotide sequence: TGTGCCACCGACAGGGGGGCAGAGACCCAGTACTTC.

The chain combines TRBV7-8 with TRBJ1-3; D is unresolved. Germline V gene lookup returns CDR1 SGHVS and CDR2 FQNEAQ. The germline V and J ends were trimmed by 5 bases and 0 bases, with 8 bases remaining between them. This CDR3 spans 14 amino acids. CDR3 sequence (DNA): TGTGCCAGCAGCCCCGGCGGCTCTGGAAACACCATATATTTT. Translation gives CASSPGGSGNTIYF.

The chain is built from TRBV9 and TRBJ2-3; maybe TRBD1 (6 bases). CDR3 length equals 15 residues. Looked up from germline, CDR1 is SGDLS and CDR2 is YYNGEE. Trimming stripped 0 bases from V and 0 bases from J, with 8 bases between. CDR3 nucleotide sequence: TGTGCCAGCAGCGTAGGGACAGTTAGCACAGATACGCAGTATTTT. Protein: CASSVGTVSTDTQYF.

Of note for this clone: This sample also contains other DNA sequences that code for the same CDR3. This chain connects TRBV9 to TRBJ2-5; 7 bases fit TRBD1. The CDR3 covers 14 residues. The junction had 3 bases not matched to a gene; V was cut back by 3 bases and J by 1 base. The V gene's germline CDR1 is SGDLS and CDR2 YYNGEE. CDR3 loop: CASSAGTVQETQYF. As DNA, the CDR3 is TGTGCCAGCAGCGCAGGGACAGTCCAAGAGACCCAGTACTTC.

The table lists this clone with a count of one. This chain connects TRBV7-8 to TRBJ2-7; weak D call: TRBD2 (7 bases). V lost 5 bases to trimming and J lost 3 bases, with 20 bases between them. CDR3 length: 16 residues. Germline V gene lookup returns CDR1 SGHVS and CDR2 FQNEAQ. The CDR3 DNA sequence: TGTGCCAGCAGCCCCGGGTGGGGGGGGGCTATCTACGAGCAGTACTTC. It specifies CASSPGWGGAIYEQYF.

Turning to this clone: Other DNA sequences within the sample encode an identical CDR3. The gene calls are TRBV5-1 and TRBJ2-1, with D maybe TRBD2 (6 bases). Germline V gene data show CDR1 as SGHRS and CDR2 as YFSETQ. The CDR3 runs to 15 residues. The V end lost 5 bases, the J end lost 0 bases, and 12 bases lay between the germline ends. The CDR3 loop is CASRPEGSSYNEQFF. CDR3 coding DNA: TGCGCCAGCAGACCGGAGGGTAGCTCCTACAATGAGCAGTTCTTC.

CDR3 loop: CASRHHSYEQYF. In DNA, the CDR3 is TGTGCCAGCAGACACCACTCCTACGAGCAGTACTTC. The chain recombines TRBV12-3 or TRBV12-4 with TRBJ2-7; D is uncertain. This CDR3 contains 12 residues. Between the trimmed V and J ends, which lost 6 bases and 0 bases, there was a span of 6 bases.

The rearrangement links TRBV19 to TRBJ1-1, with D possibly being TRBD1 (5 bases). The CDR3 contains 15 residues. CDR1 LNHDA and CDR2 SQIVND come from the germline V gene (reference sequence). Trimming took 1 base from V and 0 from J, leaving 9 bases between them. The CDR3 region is CASSIAGGVNTEAFF. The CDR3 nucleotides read TGTGCCAGTAGTATAGCGGGGGGGGTGAACACTGAAGCTTTCTTT.

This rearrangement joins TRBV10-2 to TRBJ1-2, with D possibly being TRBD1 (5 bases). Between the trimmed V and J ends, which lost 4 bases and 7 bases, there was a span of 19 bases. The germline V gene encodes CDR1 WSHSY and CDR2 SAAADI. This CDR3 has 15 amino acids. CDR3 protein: CASSATKDTIFGYTF. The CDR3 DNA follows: TGCGCCAGCAGTGCCACAAAGGACACGATTTTTGGCTACACCTTC.

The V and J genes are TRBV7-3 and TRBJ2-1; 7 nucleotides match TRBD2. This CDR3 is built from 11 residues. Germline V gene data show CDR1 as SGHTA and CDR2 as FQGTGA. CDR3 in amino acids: CASGRYNEQFF. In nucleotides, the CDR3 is TGTGCTAGCGGGCGTTACAATGAGCAGTTCTTC. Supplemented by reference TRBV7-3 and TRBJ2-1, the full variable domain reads GAGVSQTPSNKVTEKGKYVELRCDPISGHTALYWYRQSLGQGPEFLIYFQGTGAADDSGLPNDRFFAVRPEGSVSTLKIQRTERGDSAVYLCASGRYNEQFFGPGTRLTVL.

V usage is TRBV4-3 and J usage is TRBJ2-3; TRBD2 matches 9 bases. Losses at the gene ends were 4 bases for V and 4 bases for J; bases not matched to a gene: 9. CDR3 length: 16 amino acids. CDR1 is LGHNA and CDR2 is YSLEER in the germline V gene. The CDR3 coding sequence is TGCGCCAGCAGCCCGCAGGGTAGCGGGAGTTCAGATACGCAGTATTTT. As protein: CASSPQGSGSSDTQYF.

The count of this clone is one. This CDR3 reads CASSGTSGSEQFF. The CDR3 nucleotides read TGTGCCAGCAGTGGGACTAGCGGGAGTGAGCAGTTCTTC. The chain couples TRBV6-4 to TRBJ2-1, with 13 bases that match TRBD2. The V and J ends lost 4 bases and 9 bases, in that order; junction bases with no gene match: 0. This CDR3 contains 13 residues. Germline values: CDR1 MRHNA, CDR2 SNTAGT.

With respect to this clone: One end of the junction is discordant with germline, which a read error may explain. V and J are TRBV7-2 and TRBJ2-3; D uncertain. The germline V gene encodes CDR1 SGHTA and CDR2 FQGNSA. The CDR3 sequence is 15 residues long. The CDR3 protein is CASSVAVSSTDTQYF. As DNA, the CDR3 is TGTGCCAGCAGCGTAGCTGTGTCTAGCACAGATACGCAGTATTTT. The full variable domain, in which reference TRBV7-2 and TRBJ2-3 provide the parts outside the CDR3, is GAGVSQSPSNKVTEKGKDVELRCDPISGHTALYWYRQSLGQGLEFLIYFQGNSAPDKSGLPSDRFSAERTGGSVSTLTIQRTQQEDSAVYLCASSVAVSSTDTQYFGPGTRLTVL.

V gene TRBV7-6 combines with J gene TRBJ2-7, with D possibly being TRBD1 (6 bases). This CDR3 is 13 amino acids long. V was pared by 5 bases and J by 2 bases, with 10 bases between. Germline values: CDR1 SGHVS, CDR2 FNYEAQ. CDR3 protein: CASSMDRAYEQYF. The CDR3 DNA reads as TGTGCCAGCAGCATGGACAGAGCCTACGAGCAGTACTTC.

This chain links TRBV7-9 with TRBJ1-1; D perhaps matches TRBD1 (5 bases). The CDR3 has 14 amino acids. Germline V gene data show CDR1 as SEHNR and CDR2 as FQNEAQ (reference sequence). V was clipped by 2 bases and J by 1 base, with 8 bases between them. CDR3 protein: CASSLTRGNTEAFF. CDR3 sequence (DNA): TGTGCCAGCAGCTTAACAAGGGGGAACACTGAAGCTTTCTTT. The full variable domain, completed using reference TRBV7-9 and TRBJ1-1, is DTGVSQNPRHKITKRGQNVTFRCDPISEHNRLYWYRQTLGQGPEFLTYFQNEAQLEKSRLLSDRFSAERPKGSFSTLEIQRTEQGDSAMYLCASSLTRGNTEAFFGQGTRLTVV.

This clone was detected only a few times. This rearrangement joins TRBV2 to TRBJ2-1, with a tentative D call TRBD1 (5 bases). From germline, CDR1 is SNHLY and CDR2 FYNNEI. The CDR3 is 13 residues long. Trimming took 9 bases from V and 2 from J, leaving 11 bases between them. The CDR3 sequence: CASCREAYNEQFF. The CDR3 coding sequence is TGTGCCAGTTGCAGGGAAGCCTACAATGAGCAGTTCTTC.

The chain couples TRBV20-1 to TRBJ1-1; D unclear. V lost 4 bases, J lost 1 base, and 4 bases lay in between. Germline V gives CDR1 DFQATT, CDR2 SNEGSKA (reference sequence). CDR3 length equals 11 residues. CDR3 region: CSATKNTEAFF. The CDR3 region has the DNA TGCAGTGCTACCAAGAACACTGAAGCTTTCTTT.

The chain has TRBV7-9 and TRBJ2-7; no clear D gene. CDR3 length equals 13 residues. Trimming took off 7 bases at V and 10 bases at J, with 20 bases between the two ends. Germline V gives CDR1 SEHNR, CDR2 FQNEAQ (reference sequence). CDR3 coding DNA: TGTGCCAGCACCCCTGGGCCTGGCTACGTACAGTACTTC. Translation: CASTPGPGYVQYF.